This note documents a single T cell receptor (beta chain) sequence. The data are from a study of shared clonotypes between healthy human individuals. Study overall: The cohort comprised two women and a few men. Their ages spanned 18 to 49 years.

The protocol was immunoSEQ multiplex PCR, while the TCRdb copy is restricted to in-frame clones and leaves out a portion. The sample lists a few million clones; around 90% were seen once. The source of this sequence is a man in his late teens or twenties in good health. Sequences were obtained from naive CD4+ T cells sorted from blood. The subset: CD45RA+ positively selected.

CDR3 amino acids: CSAWSGSTDTQYF. The CDR3 DNA reads TGCAGCGCCTGGAGCGGGAGCACAGATACGCAGTATTTT. This chain links TRBV29-1 with TRBJ2-3; weak D call: TRBD2 (6 bases). Trimming took off 7 bases at V and 0 bases at J, with 11 bases between the two ends. The CDR3 runs to 13 residues. CDR1 and CDR2 from the germline V gene are SQVTM and ANQGSEA.